Below, one T cell receptor beta chain is given with its context. V lost 3 bases, J lost 4 bases, and 3 bases stayed unmatched. Germline lookup yields CDR1 LNHDA and CDR2 SQIVND (reference sequence). The length of the CDR3 is 16 residues. The data stem from a study of T cells in Graves' hyperthyroidism and ophthalmopathy. The overall study: Staff took peripheral blood when the initial diagnosis was made, before any treatment began.

The source material, RNA transcripts, was used to amplify TCR beta CDR3 regions. HTBI primers were the set used in a first-round RT-PCR of the TCR CDR3. MiXCR was run by TCRdb on the multiplex PCR reads, yielding one entry per CDR3 protein. There are 190,000 or so distinct CDR3 sequences in the sample; 15% to 20% occur only once, and over 35% lies in the top ten. J is TRBJ2-1 and V is TRBV19; TRBD2 matches 13 bases. What was sequenced was blood. This receptor was obtained from a man between 35 and 55 years old with Graves' hyperthyroidism. DNA of the CDR3: TGTGCCAGTAGTATCACTAGCGGGGGGGCTTACAATGAGCAGTTCTTC. As protein: CASSITSGGAYNEQFF.